This T cell receptor beta chain was captured by sequencing in a study of blood T cells in healthy people across ages. Primers used in a second PCR of roughly 6 to 12 cycles were a sample-barcoded 5' primer and a J-beta primer mix. Via MiXCR, TCRdb re-called the 5' RACE reads, giving one row per CDR3 protein. The sample consists of 1.5 million to 1.8 million distinct CDR3 sequences, less than 45% of them appearing once. This clonotype has a count of ten or more. A read error may be the cause here, since a much bigger clone is one base away. The V and J ends lost 0 bases and 9 bases, in that order; junction bases with no gene match: 6. The germline gives CDR1 LNHNV, CDR2 YYDKDF (reference sequence). The CDR3 has 15 amino acids.

This TCR came from a woman under 30 in good health. Sequenced input: blood. The rearrangement uses TRBV15 and TRBJ2-1; TRBD2 aligns across 9 bases. CDR3 in amino acids: CATSRDCAGGVEQFF. Written as DNA, the CDR3 is TGTGCCACCAGCAGAGATTGTGCGGGAGGGGTTGAGCAGTTCTTC.